This note documents a single T cell receptor beta chain sequence. The data were obtained in a study of blood T cell repertoires in COVID-19. As for the study in general: Samples taken during acute and convalescent COVID-19 were collected in the United States, Italy and Spain.

The data were produced by immunoSEQ multiplex PCR, yet TCRdb's version contains in-frame clones alone and is incomplete. The sample records about 110,000 clones, about 88% being singletons. The CDR3 is 17 residues long. With V trimmed by 3 bases and J by 3 bases, 12 bases remained unmatched. Germline CDR1 and CDR2: KGHSH and LQKENI. Sequences were obtained from peripheral blood. This clonotype originated in a woman aged 50 to 60 with acute or convalescent COVID-19. The rearrangement links TRBV18 to TRBJ1-1; the match to TRBD1 covers 8 bases. CDR3 bases: TGTGCCAGCTCACCGTTGCTACAGGGGGGCGTCGACACTGAAGCTTTCTTT. As protein: CASSPLLQGGVDTEAFF.